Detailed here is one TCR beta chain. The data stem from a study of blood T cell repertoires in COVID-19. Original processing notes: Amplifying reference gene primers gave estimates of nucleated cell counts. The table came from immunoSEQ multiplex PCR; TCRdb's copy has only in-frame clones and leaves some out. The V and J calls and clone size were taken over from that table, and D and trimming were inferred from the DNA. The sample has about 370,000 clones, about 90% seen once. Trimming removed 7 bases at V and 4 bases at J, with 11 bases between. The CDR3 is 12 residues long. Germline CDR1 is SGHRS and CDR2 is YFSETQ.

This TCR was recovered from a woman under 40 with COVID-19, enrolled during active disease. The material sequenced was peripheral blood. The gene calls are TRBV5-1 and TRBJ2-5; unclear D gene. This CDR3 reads CASVKERETQYF. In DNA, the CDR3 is TGCGCCAGCGTTAAAGAGAGAGAGACCCAGTACTTC.